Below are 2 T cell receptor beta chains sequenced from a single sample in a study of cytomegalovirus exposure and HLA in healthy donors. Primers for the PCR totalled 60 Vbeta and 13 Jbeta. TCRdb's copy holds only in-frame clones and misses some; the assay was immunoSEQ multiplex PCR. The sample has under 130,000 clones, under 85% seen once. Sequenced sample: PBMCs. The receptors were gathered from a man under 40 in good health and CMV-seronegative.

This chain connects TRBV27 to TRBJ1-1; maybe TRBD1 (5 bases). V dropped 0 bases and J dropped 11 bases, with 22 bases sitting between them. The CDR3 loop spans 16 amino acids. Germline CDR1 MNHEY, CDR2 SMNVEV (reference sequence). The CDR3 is CASSLSSGTTISKAFF. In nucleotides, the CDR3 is TGTGCCAGCAGTTTATCTTCTGGGACTACAATTTCGAAGGCTTTCTTT.

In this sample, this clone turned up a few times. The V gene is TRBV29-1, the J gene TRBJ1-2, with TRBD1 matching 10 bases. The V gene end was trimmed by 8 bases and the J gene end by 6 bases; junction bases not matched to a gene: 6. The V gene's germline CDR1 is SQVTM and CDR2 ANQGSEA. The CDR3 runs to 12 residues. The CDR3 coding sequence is TGCAGCTCCACCGGGACAGGGGATGGCTACACCTTC. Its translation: CSSTGTGDGYTF.